The 17 T cell receptor beta chains given below trace back to one sample, sequenced in a study of cytomegalovirus exposure and HLA in healthy donors. The primer mix had 60 Vbeta and 13 Jbeta primers. Profiled with immunoSEQ multiplex PCR; TCRdb holds only in-frame clones, not every one. The sample records about 120,000 clones, approximately 70% being singletons. The specimen sequenced was PBMCs. Receptors were obtained from a man between 18 and 35 years old in good health and CMV-seronegative.

The chain employs TRBV18 and TRBJ2-3, with D possibly TRBD1 on 6 matching bases. The CDR3 loop spans 16 amino acids. V dropped 6 bases and J dropped 1 base, with 17 bases sitting between them. CDR1 is KGHSH, CDR2 LQKENI, per germline. CDR3 protein: CASSVNGQPGTDTQYF. In nucleotides, the CDR3 is TGTGCCAGCTCCGTCAATGGACAGCCGGGCACAGATACGCAGTATTTT.

The chain recombines TRBV19 with TRBJ2-7, with a tentative D call TRBD2 (6 bases). V was cut by 5 bases and J by 2 bases, with 22 bases left in between. CDR1 is LNHDA and CDR2 is SQIVND in the germline V gene (reference sequence). The CDR3 sequence is 17 residues long. CDR3 protein: CASSPWGVTHNTYEQYF. CDR3 DNA: TGTGCCAGTAGTCCCTGGGGGGTTACTCACAACACCTACGAGCAGTACTTC. The variable domain in full, with the rest retrieved from reference TRBV19 and TRBJ2-7, is DGGITQSPKYLFRKEGQNVTLSCEQNLNHDAMYWYRQDPGQGLRLIYYSQIVNDFQKGDIAEGYSVSREKKESFPLTVTSAQKNPTAFYLCASSPWGVTHNTYEQYFGPGTRLTVT.

This rearrangement joins TRBV30 to TRBJ1-2, with D hard to call. V lost 2 bases to trimming and J lost 7 bases, with 14 bases between them. In germline, CDR1 is GTSNPN, CDR2 SVGIG (reference sequence). This CDR3 is built from 13 residues. The CDR3 sequence is CAWSPTAFPGYTF. CDR3 DNA sequence: TGTGCCTGGAGTCCTACAGCTTTTCCTGGCTACACCTTC.

This clone was counted once. V is TRBV7-8 and J is TRBJ1-2; TRBD1 is a possible D gene (6 bases). CDR3 length: 14 residues. V dropped 5 bases and J dropped 7 bases, with 17 bases sitting between them. The V gene's germline CDR1 is SGHVS and CDR2 FQNEAQ. The CDR3 DNA reads TGTGCCAGCAGCCCCCAGTGGGAGGGGGTTGGCTACACCTTC. Its protein product is CASSPQWEGVGYTF.

J is TRBJ2-5 and V is TRBV5-1, with TRBD2 matching over 11 bases. CDR3 size: 19 residues. V lost 4 bases and J lost 1; bases outside the gene matches: 15. Germline assignment: CDR1 SGHRS and CDR2 YFSETQ. The CDR3 region is CASSPGRLAGGLFQETQYF. The CDR3 DNA reads TGCGCCAGCAGCCCGGGACGGCTAGCGGGGGGCCTATTCCAAGAGACCCAGTACTTC.

J is TRBJ2-7 and V is TRBV11-2; no clear D. V was clipped by 4 bases and J by 0 bases, with 19 bases between them. The CDR3 has 17 residues. Germline CDR1 SGHAT, CDR2 FQNNGV. CDR3 nucleotides: TGTGCCAGCAGCTCCGGCCCCCCGGCGGTCACCTCCTACGAGCAGTACTTC. It translates to CASSSGPPAVTSYEQYF.

The V and J genes are TRBV7-6 and TRBJ1-2, with D possibly TRBD1 on 6 matching bases. In germline, CDR1 is SGHVS, CDR2 FNYEAQ. With 2 bases removed from V and 7 bases from J, the gap between germline ends came to 20 bases. The CDR3 totals 16 residues. CDR3 DNA: TGTGCCAGCAGCTTAAGACAGGCCGAACCGGCGTCTGGCTACACCTTC. Protein: CASSLRQAEPASGYTF.

This chain connects TRBV19 to TRBJ2-2; 12 bases align to TRBD2. The junction had 9 bases not matched to a gene; V was cut back by 5 bases and J by 5 bases. The CDR3 is 17 residues long. Germline V gene sequence: CDR1 LNHDA, CDR2 SQIVND (reference sequence). The CDR3 loop reads CASSDPGGLAGTGELFF. CDR3 DNA: TGTGCCAGTAGTGACCCGGGAGGACTAGCGGGGACCGGGGAGCTGTTTTTT.

This clone appeared once. The J gene is TRBJ1-5, the V gene TRBV28, with a tentative D call TRBD1 (5 bases). Germline CDR1 and CDR2: MDHEN and SYDVKM. This CDR3 region has 15 residues. Trimming removed 2 bases at V and 8 bases at J, with 16 bases between. DNA of the CDR3: TGTGCCAGCAGTTTACCCACAGGATTCCGGGAGCCCCAGCATTTT. It specifies CASSLPTGFREPQHF.

The rearrangement links TRBV11-2 to TRBJ2-3; TRBD1 matches 7 bases. Trimming cost V 1 base and J 4 bases; bases outside gene matches: 5. Germline V gene sequence: CDR1 SGHAT, CDR2 FQNNGV. This CDR3 comprises 15 residues. The CDR3 loop reads CASSLGRQGPDTQYF. In DNA, the CDR3 is TGTGCCAGCAGCTTAGGAAGACAGGGCCCAGATACGCAGTATTTT. The whole variable domain, filled in from reference TRBV11-2 and TRBJ2-3, reads EAGVAQSPRYKIIEKRQSVAFWCNPISGHATLYWYQQILGQGPKLLIQFQNNGVVDDSQLPKDRFSAERLKGVDSTLKIQPAKLEDSAVYLCASSLGRQGPDTQYFGPGTRLTVL.

The genes are TRBV5-4 and TRBJ2-3, with 10 bases lining up with TRBD2. The germline CDR1 and CDR2 sequences are SGHNT and YYREEE (reference sequence). J was trimmed by 4 bases and V by 0 bases; bases with no gene match: 8. There are 17 residues in the CDR3. The CDR3 loop reads CASSLEDLAGVADTQYF. The CDR3 region has the DNA TGTGCCAGCAGCTTGGAAGACCTAGCGGGGGTGGCAGATACGCAGTATTTT.

This clone was seen a single time. The V and J genes are TRBV10-1 and TRBJ2-1; possibly TRBD1 for D (5 bases). V dropped 3 bases and J dropped 9 bases, with 6 bases sitting between them. In germline, CDR1 is WNHNN, CDR2 SYGVQD (reference sequence). This CDR3 has 11 residues. CDR3 DNA sequence: TGCGCCAGCAGTGAAGGGGTTGAGCAGTTCTTC. This encodes CASSEGVEQFF.

The sample holds a few counts of this clone. The J gene is TRBJ2-6, the V gene TRBV30, with 7 bases fitting TRBD1. The germline CDR1 and CDR2 sequences are GTSNPN and SVGIG (reference sequence). The ends lost 8 bases at V and 2 bases at J; junction bases unmatched: 9. The CDR3 extends over 15 amino acids. This CDR3 is CAGRQGFPGANVLTF. The CDR3 DNA sequence: TGTGCCGGAAGACAGGGCTTCCCTGGGGCCAACGTCCTGACTTTC.

This chain links TRBV30 with TRBJ1-3; D unresolved. This CDR3 spans 11 amino acids. Germline V CDR1 and CDR2: GTSNPN, SVGIG (reference sequence). The V and J ends lost 0 bases and 9 bases respectively, with 6 bases between them. This CDR3 reads CAWSVAVTIYF. CDR3 sequence (DNA): TGTGCCTGGAGTGTAGCCGTCACCATATATTTT.

This clone was detected only once. The rearrangement uses TRBV14 and TRBJ2-1; D perhaps matches TRBD2 (5 bases). Trimming took off 1 base at V and 4 bases at J, with 17 bases between the two ends. This CDR3 has 17 residues. The germline CDR1 and CDR2 sequences are SGHDN and FVKESK. The CDR3, as DNA: TGTGCCAGCAGCCAAGGGCCGAGGGCTCCTCCGTACAATGAGCAGTTCTTC. As protein: CASSQGPRAPPYNEQFF.

The rearrangement joins TRBV7-9 to TRBJ2-3; TRBD2 matches 12 bases. Germline CDR1 is SEHNR and CDR2 is FQNEAQ (reference sequence). J lost 2 bases, V lost 5 bases, and 5 bases had no gene match. This CDR3 is 16 amino acids long. The CDR3 sequence is CASSLLAGGNTDTQYF. CDR3 sequence (DNA): TGTGCCAGCAGCCTACTAGCGGGGGGAAACACAGATACGCAGTATTTT.

V usage is TRBV28 and J usage is TRBJ2-3; 15 nucleotides line up with TRBD2. Losses at the gene ends were 5 bases for V and 2 bases for J; bases not matched to a gene: 8. The length of the CDR3 is 18 residues. Germline lookup yields CDR1 MDHEN and CDR2 SYDVKM. The DNA of the CDR3 is TGTGCCAGCAGTCCAAGGACTAGCGGGGGGGTACCCACAGATACGCAGTATTTT. It codes for CASSPRTSGGVPTDTQYF. Supplemented by reference TRBV28 and TRBJ2-3, the full variable domain reads DVKVTQSSRYLVKRTGEKVFLECVQDMDHENMFWYRQDPGLGLRLIYFSYDVKMKEKGDIPEGYSVSREKKERFSLILESASTNQTSMYLCASSPRTSGGVPTDTQYFGPGTRLTVL.